This T cell receptor beta chain was captured by sequencing in a study of response to subunit inactivated influenza vaccine (dated by TCRdb to the late 2010s). Background for the entire study: The study used deep quantitative T cell receptor repertoire profiling to track responses to a trivalent subunit inactivated influenza vaccine. Overall study results and their limits: According to the authors, only a limited number of new T cells may be recruited by each seasonal influenza vaccination.

Library prep was done by RT-PCR. TCRdb records Illumina HiSeq 2500 as the sequencer. Through fastp at Q25 and MiXCR, TCRdb rebuilt clones from the public reads, retaining in-frame beta chains. Identical CDR3 protein sequences are pooled into one entry, listed with their most common genes and DNA. The sample records 800,000 to 1,000,000 distinct CDR3 sequences, about 20% of which are singletons. Of the sample, around 9.6% falls within the top ten clones. This clonotype was detected ten times or more. Its antigen is not yet known. No qualities accompany the bases; no much larger clone lies one base away. There are 12 amino acids in the CDR3, from cysteine to phenylalanine inclusive. Of the read, only the CDR3 DNA is kept; its 36 bases are in frame from base 1. Relative to germline, V is 3 bases shorter and J is 12 bases shorter, with 14 bases between their ends.

The chain was built from TRBV12-3 or TRBV12-4 and TRBJ1-1, with TRBD1 as a weak D call on 5 bases. The sequence derives from a man aged 50 to 60 who received an inactivated influenza vaccine. Donor details come from another sample of the same person, matched by shared clones. The specimen comprised PBMCs from blood, sampled more than 4 days after vaccination. Read as DNA, the sequence is TGTGCCAGCAGTTTTGGCAGGGACGGGACTTTCTTT. It specifies CASSFGRDGTFF.